This T cell receptor beta chain was sequenced for a study of OX40 agonist ivuxolimab in advanced cancers. For the study at large: Dosing consisted of intravenous ivuxolimab at 0.01 to 10 mg/kg every 2 weeks. About 40% of patients had received prior checkpoint inhibitor therapy. Points from the study as a whole: Patients with a partial response at 0.1-3.0 mg/kg had among the lowest clonal expansion.

Sampled blood was obtained at baseline, cycle 4 day 1, and cycle 7 day 1. For this clone: The antigen remains undetermined.

Germline V gene sequence: CDR1 MNHNS, CDR2 SASEGT. This CDR3 has 15 residues. The junction had 4 bases not matched to a gene; V was cut back by 7 bases and J by 2 bases. The table came from immunoSEQ multiplex PCR; TCRdb's copy has only in-frame clones and leaves some out. The sample lists roughly 59,000 clones; approximately 86% were seen once. This receptor was obtained from an adult with an advanced solid tumor such as melanoma, head and neck, liver or kidney cancer. The V gene is TRBV6-1, the J gene TRBJ2-7, with 14 bases matching TRBD2. The material was CD4+ or CD8+ T cells sorted from blood, obtained in a trial of the OX40 agonist ivuxolimab. The CDR3 sequence: CASTGLAGGAYEQYF. For the CDR3, the DNA is TGTGCCAGCACAGGACTAGCGGGGGGAGCCTACGAGCAGTACTTC.